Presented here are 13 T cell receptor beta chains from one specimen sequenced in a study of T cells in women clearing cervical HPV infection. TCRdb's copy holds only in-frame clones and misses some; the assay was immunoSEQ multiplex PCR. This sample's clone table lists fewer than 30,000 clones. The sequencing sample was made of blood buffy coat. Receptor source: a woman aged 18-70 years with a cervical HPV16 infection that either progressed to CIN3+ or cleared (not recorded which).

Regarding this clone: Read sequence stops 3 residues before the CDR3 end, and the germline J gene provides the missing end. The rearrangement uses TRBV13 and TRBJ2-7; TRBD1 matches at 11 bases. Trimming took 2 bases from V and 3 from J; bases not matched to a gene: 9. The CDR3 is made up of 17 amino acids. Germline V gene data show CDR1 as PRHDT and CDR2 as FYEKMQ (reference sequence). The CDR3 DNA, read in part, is TGTGCCAGCAGCTTAAGTATTTTTGGGACAGGGGGCTACGAG. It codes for CASSLSIFGTGGYE. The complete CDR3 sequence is CASSLSIFGTGGYEQYF. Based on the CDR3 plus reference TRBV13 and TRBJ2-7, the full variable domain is AAGVIQSPRHLIKEKRETATLKCYPIPRHDTVYWYQQGPGQDPQFLISFYEKMQSDKGSIPDRFSAQQFSDYHSELNMSSLELGDSALYFCASSLSIFGTGGYEQYFGPGTRLTVT.

CDR3 bases read: TGCAGTGCTAGGGATAGCGGGATTAGCACAGATACG. Its protein product is CSARDSGISTDT. The complete CDR3 sequence is CSARDSGISTDTQYF. The chain uses TRBV20-1 and TRBJ2-3, with 8 bases matching TRBD2. The read ends 3 residues shy of where the CDR3 ends; the end is completed using the germline J gene. CDR1 is DFQATT and CDR2 is SNEGSKA in the germline V gene (reference sequence). The CDR3 length is 15 residues. V gave up 3 bases and J gave up 0 bases; unmatched junction bases: 5.

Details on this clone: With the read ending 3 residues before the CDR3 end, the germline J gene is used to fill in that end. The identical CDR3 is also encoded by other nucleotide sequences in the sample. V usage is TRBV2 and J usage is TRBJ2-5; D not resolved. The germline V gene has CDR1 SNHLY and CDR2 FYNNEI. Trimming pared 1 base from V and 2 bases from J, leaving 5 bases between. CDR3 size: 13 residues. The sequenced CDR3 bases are TGTGCCAGCAGTGAAGATTCGCAAGAGACC. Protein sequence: CASSEDSQET. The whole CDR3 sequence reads CASSEDSQETQYF.

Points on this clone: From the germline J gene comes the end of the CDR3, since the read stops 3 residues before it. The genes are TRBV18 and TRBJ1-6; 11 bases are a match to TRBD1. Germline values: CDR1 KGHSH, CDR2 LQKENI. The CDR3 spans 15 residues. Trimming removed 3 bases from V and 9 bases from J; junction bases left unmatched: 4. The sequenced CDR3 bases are TGTGCCAGCTCACCGGGACAGGGGGACGTTTCACCC. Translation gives CASSPGQGDVSP. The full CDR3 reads CASSPGQGDVSPLHF.

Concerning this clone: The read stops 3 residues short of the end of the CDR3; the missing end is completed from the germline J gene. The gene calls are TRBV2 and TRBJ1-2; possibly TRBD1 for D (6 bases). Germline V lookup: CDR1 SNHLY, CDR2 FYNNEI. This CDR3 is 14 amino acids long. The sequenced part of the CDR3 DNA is TGTGCCAGCAGTGAGCAGGGGCGCGGTTACGAC. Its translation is CASSEQGRGYD. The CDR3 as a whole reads CASSEQGRGYDYTF.

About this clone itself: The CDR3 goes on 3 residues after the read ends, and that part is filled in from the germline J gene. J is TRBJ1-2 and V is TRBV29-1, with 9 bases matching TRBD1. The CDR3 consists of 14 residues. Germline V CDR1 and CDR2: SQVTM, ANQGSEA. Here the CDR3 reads CSGGDRDSLRGYTF. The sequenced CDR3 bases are TGCAGCGGAGGGGACAGGGACTCGTTGCGCGGC. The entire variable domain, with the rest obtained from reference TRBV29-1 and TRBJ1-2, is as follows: SAVISQKPSRDICQRGTSLTIQCQVDSQVTMMFWYRQQPGQSLTLIATANQGSEATYESGFVIDKFPISRPNLTFSTLTVSNMSPEDSSIYLCSGGDRDSLRGYTFGSGTRLTVV.

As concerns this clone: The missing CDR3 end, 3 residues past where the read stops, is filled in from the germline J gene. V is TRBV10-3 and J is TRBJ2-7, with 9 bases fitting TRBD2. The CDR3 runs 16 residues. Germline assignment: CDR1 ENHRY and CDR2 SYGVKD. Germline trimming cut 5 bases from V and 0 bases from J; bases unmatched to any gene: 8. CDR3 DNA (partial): TGTGCCATCAGTTCTAGCGGGGACAAAAGCTCCTACGAG. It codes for CAISSSGDKSSYE. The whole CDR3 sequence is CAISSSGDKSSYEQYF.

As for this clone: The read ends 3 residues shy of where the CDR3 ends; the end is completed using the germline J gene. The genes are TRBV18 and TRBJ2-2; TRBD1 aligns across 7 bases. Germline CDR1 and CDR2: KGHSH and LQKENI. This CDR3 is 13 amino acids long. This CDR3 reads CASSQRQGEKLFF. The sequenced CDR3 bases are TGTGCCAGCTCACAGCGACAGGGCGAAAAG.

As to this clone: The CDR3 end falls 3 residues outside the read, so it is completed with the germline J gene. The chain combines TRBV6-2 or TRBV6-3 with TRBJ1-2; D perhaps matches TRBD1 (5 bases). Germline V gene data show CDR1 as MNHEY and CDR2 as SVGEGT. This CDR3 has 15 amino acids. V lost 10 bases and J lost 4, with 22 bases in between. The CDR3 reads CATNKKVQGVYGYTF. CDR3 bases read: TGTGCCACCAATAAAAAGGTGCAGGGAGTCTATGGC.

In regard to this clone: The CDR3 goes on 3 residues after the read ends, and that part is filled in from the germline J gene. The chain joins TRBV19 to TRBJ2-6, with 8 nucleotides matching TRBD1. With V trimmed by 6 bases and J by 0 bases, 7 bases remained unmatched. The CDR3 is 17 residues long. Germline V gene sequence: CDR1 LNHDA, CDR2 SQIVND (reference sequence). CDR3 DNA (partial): TGTGCCAGTAGGGGGGGACAGGCCTACTCTGGGGCCAACGTC. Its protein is CASRGGQAYSGANV. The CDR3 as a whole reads CASRGGQAYSGANVLTF. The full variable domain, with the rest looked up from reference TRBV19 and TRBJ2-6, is DGGITQSPKYLFRKEGQNVTLSCEQNLNHDAMYWYRQDPGQGLRLIYYSQIVNDFQKGDIAEGYSVSREKKESFPLTVTSAQKNPTAFYLCASRGGQAYSGANVLTFGAGSRLTVL.

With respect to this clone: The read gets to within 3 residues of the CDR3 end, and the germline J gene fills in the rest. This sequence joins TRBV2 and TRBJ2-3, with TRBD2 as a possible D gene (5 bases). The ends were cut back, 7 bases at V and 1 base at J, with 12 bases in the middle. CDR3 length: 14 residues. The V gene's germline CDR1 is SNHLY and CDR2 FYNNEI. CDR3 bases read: TGTGCCAGCACCACTAGGCCTGGCACAGATACG. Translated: CASTTRPGTDT. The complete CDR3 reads CASTTRPGTDTQYF.

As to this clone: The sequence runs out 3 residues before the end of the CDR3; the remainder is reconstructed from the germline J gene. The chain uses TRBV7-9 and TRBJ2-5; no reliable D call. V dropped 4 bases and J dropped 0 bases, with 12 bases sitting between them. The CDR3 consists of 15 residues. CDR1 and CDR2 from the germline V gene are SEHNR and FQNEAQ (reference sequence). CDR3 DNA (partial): TGTGCCAGCAGCTCCGATTACTTCTACCAAGAGACC. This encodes CASSSDYFYQET. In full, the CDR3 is CASSSDYFYQETQYF. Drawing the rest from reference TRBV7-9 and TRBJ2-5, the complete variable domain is DTGVSQNPRHKITKRGQNVTFRCDPISEHNRLYWYRQTLGQGPEFLTYFQNEAQLEKSRLLSDRFSAERPKGSFSTLEIQRTEQGDSAMYLCASSSDYFYQETQYFGPGTRLLVL.

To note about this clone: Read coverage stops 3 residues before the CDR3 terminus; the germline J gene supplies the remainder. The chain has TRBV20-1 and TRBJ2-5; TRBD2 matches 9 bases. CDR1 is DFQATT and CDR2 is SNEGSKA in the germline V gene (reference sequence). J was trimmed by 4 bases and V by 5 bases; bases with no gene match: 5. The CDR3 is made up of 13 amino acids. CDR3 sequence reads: CSALAGTSETQYF. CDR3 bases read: TGCAGTGCTCTAGCGGGAACTTCAGAGACC.